A single sample is the source of the 3 T cell receptor beta chains below, sequenced in a study of blood T cell repertoires in COVID-19. Repertoires were generated with immunoSEQ multiplex PCR, while TCRdb's copy carries only in-frame clones and drops some. Found here are a few hundred thousand clones, 70% to 90% of them singletons; the top ten hold just under 1%. The sequenced sample was peripheral blood. These receptors were collected from a man aged 40-49 years with acute or convalescent COVID-19.

V gene TRBV10-3 combines with J gene TRBJ1-1; D is unclear. Germline CDR1 ENHRY, CDR2 SYGVKD. V gave up 10 bases and J gave up 1 base, with 7 bases separating them. The CDR3 is 11 amino acids. The CDR3 region has the DNA TGTGCCAGCGCGGCGAACACTGAAGCTTTCTTT. Amino acid sequence: CASAANTEAFF.

The chain combines TRBV15 with TRBJ1-3, with TRBD1 matching 10 bases. This CDR3 has 18 amino acids. The V and J ends lost 2 bases and 3 bases, in that order; junction bases with no gene match: 10. The germline V gene encodes CDR1 LNHNV and CDR2 YYDKDF (reference sequence). This CDR3 is CATSRLLPGQGIGNTIYF. The CDR3 DNA sequence: TGTGCCACCAGCAGACTTTTACCGGGACAGGGGATTGGAAACACCATATATTTT.

In this sample, this clone turned up a few times. The chain uses TRBV11-2 and TRBJ2-5, with TRBD2 identical over 7 bases. The CDR3 has 16 residues. The germline V gene has CDR1 SGHAT and CDR2 FQNNGV. The trim removed 3 bases at V and 5 bases at J, leaving 12 bases unmatched. The CDR3 sequence is CASSFGGKSGWETQYF. The CDR3 DNA reads TGTGCCAGCAGCTTCGGGGGGAAATCCGGGTGGGAGACCCAGTACTTC.